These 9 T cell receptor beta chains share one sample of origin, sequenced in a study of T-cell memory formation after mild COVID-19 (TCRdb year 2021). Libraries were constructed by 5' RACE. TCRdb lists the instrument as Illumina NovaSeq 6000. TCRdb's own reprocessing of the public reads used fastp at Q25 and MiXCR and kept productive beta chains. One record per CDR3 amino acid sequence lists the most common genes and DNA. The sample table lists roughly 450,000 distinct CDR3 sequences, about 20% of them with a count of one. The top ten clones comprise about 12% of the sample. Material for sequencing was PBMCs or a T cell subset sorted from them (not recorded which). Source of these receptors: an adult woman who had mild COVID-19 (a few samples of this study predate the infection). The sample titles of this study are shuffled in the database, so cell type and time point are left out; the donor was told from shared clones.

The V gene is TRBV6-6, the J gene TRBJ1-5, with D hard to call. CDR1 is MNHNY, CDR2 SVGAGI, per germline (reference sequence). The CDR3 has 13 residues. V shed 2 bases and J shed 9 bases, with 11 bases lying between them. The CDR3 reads CASSYPLPSPQHF. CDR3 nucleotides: TGTGCCAGCAGTTACCCGCTACCGTCGCCCCAGCATTTT.

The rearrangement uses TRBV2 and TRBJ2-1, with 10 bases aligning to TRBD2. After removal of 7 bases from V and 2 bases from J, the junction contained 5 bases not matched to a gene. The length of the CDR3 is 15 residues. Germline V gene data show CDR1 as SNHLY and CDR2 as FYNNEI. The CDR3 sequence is CASTGGLAAYNEQFF. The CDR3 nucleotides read TGTGCCAGCACCGGAGGACTAGCGGCCTACAATGAGCAGTTCTTC. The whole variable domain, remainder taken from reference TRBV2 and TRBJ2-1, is EPEVTQTPSHQVTQMGQEVILRCVPISNHLYFYWYRQILGQKVEFLVSFYNNEISEKSEIFDDQFSVERPDGSNFTLKIRSTKLEDSAMYFCASTGGLAAYNEQFFGPGTRLTVL.

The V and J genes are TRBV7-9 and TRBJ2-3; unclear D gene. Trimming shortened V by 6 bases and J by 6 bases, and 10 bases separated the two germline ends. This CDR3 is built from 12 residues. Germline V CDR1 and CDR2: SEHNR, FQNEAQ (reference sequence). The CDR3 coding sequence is TGTGCCAGCAGAACCCCCGGGGATACGCAGTATTTT. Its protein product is CASRTPGDTQYF.

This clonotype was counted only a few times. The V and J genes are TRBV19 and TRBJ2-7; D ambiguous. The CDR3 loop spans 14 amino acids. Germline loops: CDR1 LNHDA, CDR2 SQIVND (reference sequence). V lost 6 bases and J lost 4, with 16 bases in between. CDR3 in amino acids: CASSHPGRTYEQYF. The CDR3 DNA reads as TGTGCCAGTAGCCACCCCGGGCGGACGTACGAGCAGTACTTC.

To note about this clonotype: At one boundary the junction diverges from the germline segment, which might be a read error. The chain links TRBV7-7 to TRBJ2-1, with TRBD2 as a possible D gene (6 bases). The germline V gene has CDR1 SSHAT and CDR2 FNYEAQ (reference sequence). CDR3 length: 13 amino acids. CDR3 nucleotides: TGTGCTAGCAGCTGGGACGCGGGGAATGAGCAGTTCTTC. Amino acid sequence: CASSWDAGNEQFF. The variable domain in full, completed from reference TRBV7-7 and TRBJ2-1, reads GAGVSQSPRYKVTKRGQDVTLRCDPISSHATLYWYQQALGQGPEFLTYFNYEAQPDKSGLPSDRFSAERPEGSISTLTIQRTEQRDSAMYRCASSWDAGNEQFFGPGTRLTVL.

This CDR3 is CASSLALIDNEQFF. CDR3 in DNA: TGCGCCAGCAGCTTGGCCCTTATTGACAATGAGCAGTTCTTC. The J gene is TRBJ2-1, the V gene TRBV5-1; D is uncertain. Deletions cut 0 bases from V and 5 bases from J, with 9 bases between. CDR3 size: 14 residues. The germline CDR1 and CDR2 sequences are SGHRS and YFSETQ.

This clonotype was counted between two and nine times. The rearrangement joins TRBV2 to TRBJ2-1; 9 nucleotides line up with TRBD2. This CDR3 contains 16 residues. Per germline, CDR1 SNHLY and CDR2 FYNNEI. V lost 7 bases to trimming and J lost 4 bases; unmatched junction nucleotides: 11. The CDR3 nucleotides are TGTGCCAGCAAAACGCTGGCTAGCGGGGTATACAATGAGCAGTTCTTC. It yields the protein CASKTLASGVYNEQFF.

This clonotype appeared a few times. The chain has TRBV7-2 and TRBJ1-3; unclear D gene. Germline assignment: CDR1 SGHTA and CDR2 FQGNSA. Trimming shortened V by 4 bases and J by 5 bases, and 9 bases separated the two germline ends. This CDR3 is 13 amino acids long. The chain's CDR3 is CASSSVSRNTIYF. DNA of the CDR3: TGTGCCAGCAGCTCAGTTTCTAGAAACACCATATATTTT.

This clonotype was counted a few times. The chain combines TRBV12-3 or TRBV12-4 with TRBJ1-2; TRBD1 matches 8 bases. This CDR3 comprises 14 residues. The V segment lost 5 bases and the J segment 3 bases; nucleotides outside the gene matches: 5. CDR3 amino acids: CASSPLTGDYGYTF. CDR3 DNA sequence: TGTGCCAGCAGTCCTCTGACAGGGGACTATGGCTACACCTTC.